The rows below give T cell receptor beta chains drawn from one sample of a study of CD8 T cells in Susac syndrome. TCRdb re-called the immunoSEQ multiplex PCR reads through MiXCR, storing one row per CDR3 protein. The table records about 130,000 distinct CDR3 sequences, around nine tenths of them present only once. Specimen: CD8+ T cells from PBMCs. The receptors stem from a human donor with multiple sclerosis. Each CDR3 is given with its conserved first and last residue. The size of a clone is reported for some rows only, either as once, few or many, or as a class for expanded clones.

CDR3 protein | J gene | V gene | clone size
CASSQGMEYGNTEAFF | TRBJ1-1 | TRBV9 | .
CASRSGNTGELFF | TRBJ2-2 | TRBV7-8 | .
CASSSWEGQGQETQYF | TRBJ2-5 | TRBV11-2 | few
CASSDEQSSYEQYF | TRBJ2-7 | TRBV2 | .
CASGTTGNTIYF | TRBJ1-3 | TRBV29-1 | .
CASSLAQAEPDTQYF | TRBJ2-3 | TRBV7-8 | .
CASSYSMGPNTGELFF | TRBJ2-2 | TRBV6-2/TRBV6-3 | .
CASSHTSPYEQYF | TRBJ2-7 | TRBV4-1 | .
CASNLRLASGSLGYNEQFF | TRBJ2-1 | TRBV7-9 | .
CASTPPYAMNTEAFF | TRBJ1-1 | TRBV11-2 | .
CASSLGAGTSYEQYF | TRBJ2-7 | TRBV7-9 | .
CSAVLASYEQYF | TRBJ2-7 | TRBV29-1 | .
CASSDDSPEAFF | TRBJ1-1 | TRBV12-3/TRBV12-4 | .
CASSDSSGSYNEQFF | TRBJ2-1 | TRBV6-4 | .
CASSLESRMNTEAFF | TRBJ1-1 | TRBV7-8 | .
CACTEVTGELFF | TRBJ2-2 | TRBV30 | .
CASSLGLVQFF | TRBJ2-1 | TRBV11-2 | .
CASSRLAVQETQYF | TRBJ2-5 | TRBV6-6 | .
CSASWPEGSSYEQYF | TRBJ2-7 | TRBV20-1 | .
CSVVTGQLISF | TRBJ2-1 | TRBV29-1 | .
CATSDPFLPGGETQYF | TRBJ2-5 | TRBV24-1 | .
CAWRDRESYEQYF | TRBJ2-7 | TRBV30 | once
CASSITSFVDEQYF | TRBJ2-7 | TRBV19 | .
CASSLAESTEAFF | TRBJ1-1 | TRBV5-1 | .
CASSLDNTDTQYF | TRBJ2-3 | TRBV7-2 | .
CSVSDGSYNEQFF | TRBJ2-1 | TRBV29-1 | .
CASSFRGGSYNEQFF | TRBJ2-1 | TRBV27 | .
CASSLEGGPKNEQFF | TRBJ2-1 | TRBV28 | once
CASGSNQPQHF | TRBJ1-5 | TRBV2 | .
CASSYPGTGGLEQYF | TRBJ2-7 | TRBV6-6 | few
CAWSVGVVRTVQAQHF | TRBJ1-5 | TRBV30 | .
CASSLGRGYTEAFF | TRBJ1-1 | TRBV5-1 | few
CSVAVNGGTEAFF | TRBJ1-1 | TRBV29-1 | .
CASSPLTVNEQFF | TRBJ2-1 | TRBV12-3/TRBV12-4 | .
CAVLDWRVNTIYF | TRBJ1-3 | TRBV12-3/TRBV12-4 | .
CSARDRDTGSYEQYF | TRBJ2-7 | TRBV20-1 | .
CSVEGWEQGAYEQYF | TRBJ2-7 | TRBV29-1 | .
CASSLTASSYEQYF | TRBJ2-7 | TRBV7-9 | once
CASSLMTDYGYTF | TRBJ1-2 | TRBV5-5 | .
CSARGAGGSYEQYF | TRBJ2-7 | TRBV20-1 | .
CASSTEGYGYTF | TRBJ1-2 | TRBV7-8 | .
CASSGGHLMNTEAFF | TRBJ1-1 | TRBV25-1 | .
CASSLPAVFGTDTQYF | TRBJ2-3 | TRBV7-9 | few
CSVSQGTFEQYF | TRBJ2-7 | TRBV29-1 | .
CASSQGAAYNEQFF | TRBJ2-1 | TRBV27 | .
CASSHSTVPNTEAFF | TRBJ1-1 | TRBV4-1 | .
CASSAWTGGDEQFF | TRBJ2-1 | TRBV5-4 | .
CSATGTLDNEQFF | TRBJ2-1 | TRBV20-1 | once
CASSQTLARSSEQFF | TRBJ2-1 | TRBV4-1 | .
CATSAWGGLRNEQFF | TRBJ2-1 | TRBV24-1 | .
CASSLGLGAAAKNIQYF | TRBJ2-4 | TRBV27 | once